This T cell receptor beta chain was retrieved from a study of T cells in women clearing cervical HPV infection. Study context: Case blood was drawn when the lesion was first found; control blood after infection became undetectable. Broader study findings: TRBV6-7 relative abundance averaged roughly 0.1% in cases and 0.16% in controls.

Concerning this clone itself: Its antigen is not known. From the germline J gene comes the end of the CDR3, since the read stops 3 residues before it.

Assay used: immunoSEQ multiplex PCR; TCRdb lists only in-frame clones, some missing. Found here are about 30,000 clones; the top ten clones hold roughly 3.4%. With V trimmed by 7 bases and J by 0 bases, 4 bases remained unmatched. Germline values: CDR1 SNHLY, CDR2 FYNNEI. The CDR3 runs 14 residues. The TCR originated in a woman aged 18-70 years with a cervical HPV16 infection that either progressed to CIN3+ or cleared (not recorded which). The sample consisted of blood buffy coat. This rearrangement joins TRBV2 to TRBJ2-7; 9 bases map to TRBD2. The CDR3 reads CASKREASSYEQYF. The DNA read from the CDR3 is TGTGCCAGCAAGCGGGAGGCCTCCTCCTACGAG.